The 18 T cell receptor beta chains reported below all come from one sample, sequenced in a study of T cell repertoires in cytomegalovirus infection. TCRdb called the reads again in MiXCR, with one record for every CDR3 protein. The table includes roughly 320,000 distinct CDR3 sequences, more than 9% detected once. Sample: PBMCs. The receptors were sampled from a human donor in good health (CMV status not recorded). Some clones in this sample may be carry-over from other donors' samples.

The chain joins TRBV7-4 to TRBJ1-1, with TRBD1 identical over 9 bases. Germline CDR1 and CDR2: SGHVT and SQSDAQ. The CDR3 is made up of 16 amino acids. The V segment lost 1 base and the J segment 4 bases; nucleotides outside the gene matches: 7. CDR3 region: CASSLGDRAWGTEAFF. CDR3 in DNA: TGTGCCAGCAGCTTAGGGGACAGGGCCTGGGGCACTGAAGCTTTCTTT.

This clonotype was counted many times. This chain uses TRBV4-3 with TRBJ2-1; TRBD2 is a possible D gene (7 bases). CDR1 and CDR2 from the germline V gene are LGHNA and YSLEER. V was clipped by 2 bases and J by 2 bases, with 13 bases between them. This CDR3 has 16 amino acids. The CDR3 sequence: CASSQWGGTPYNEQFF. The CDR3 DNA is TGCGCCAGCAGCCAATGGGGGGGCACTCCCTACAATGAGCAGTTCTTC.

A few counts support this clonotype. This may be a read error, as it is one base from a much larger clone. J is TRBJ2-7 and V is TRBV2; D is perhaps TRBD2 (5 bases). This CDR3 is 15 amino acids long. Germline V CDR1 and CDR2: SNHLY, FYNNEI. Trimming removed 0 bases at V and 0 bases at J, with 9 bases between. CDR3 sequence: CASSEAVGSSYEQYF. CDR3 nucleotide sequence: TGTGCCAGCAGTGAAGCGGTGGGGAGCTCCTACGAGCAGTACTTC.

This clonotype was seen only a few times. The chain couples TRBV20-1 to TRBJ1-3; D remains ambiguous. This CDR3 is 16 amino acids long. Germline lookup yields CDR1 DFQATT and CDR2 SNEGSKA (reference sequence). The V end lost 5 bases, the J end lost 2 bases, and 19 bases lay between the germline ends. CDR3 sequence: CSAPSGWPDPGNTIYF. The CDR3 region has the DNA TGCAGTGCTCCCTCCGGATGGCCAGACCCTGGAAACACCATATATTTT.

The J gene is TRBJ1-1, the V gene TRBV30; 7 nucleotides match TRBD1. Losses at the gene ends were 0 bases for V and 0 bases for J; bases not matched to a gene: 4. Germline-derived CDR1 and CDR2 are GTSNPN and SVGIG (reference sequence). The CDR3 totals 15 residues. The DNA of the CDR3 is TGTGCCTGGAGTGTACAGGGGATTATGAACACTGAAGCTTTCTTT. It translates to CAWSVQGIMNTEAFF.

The chain carries TRBV12-3 or TRBV12-4 and TRBJ1-2; D call uncertain. Trimming left V 4 bases short and J 4 bases short, with 7 bases between. The CDR3 extends over 12 amino acids. CDR3 sequence reads: CASSSHGYGYTF. In DNA form, the CDR3 reads TGTGCCAGCAGTTCCCACGGCTATGGCTACACCTTC.

The chain carries TRBV12-3 or TRBV12-4 and TRBJ2-5; D may correspond to TRBD1 or TRBD2 (5 bases each). CDR3 length: 14 residues. V was shortened by 6 bases and J by 4 bases, with 15 bases between the two germline ends. The DNA for the CDR3 is TGTGCCAGCAGCCCTCCGGGTGGGGGAGAGACCCAGTACTTC. Protein product: CASSPPGGGETQYF.

This clonotype was observed at least ten times. The rearrangement joins TRBV6-2 or TRBV6-3 to TRBJ2-7; a possible D gene is TRBD1 (6 bases). V was trimmed by 2 bases and J by 2 bases, leaving 10 bases between them. The CDR3 sequence is 14 residues long. The germline gives CDR1 MNHEY, CDR2 SVGEGT. The CDR3 sequence is CASSYEGTTYEQYF. DNA for the CDR3: TGTGCCAGCAGTTACGAAGGGACAACCTACGAGCAGTACTTC.

The V gene is TRBV11-2, the J gene TRBJ1-1; 9 nucleotides match TRBD1. There are 16 residues in the CDR3. CDR1 is SGHAT, CDR2 FQNNGV, per germline. The V gene end was trimmed by 5 bases and the J gene end by 5 bases; junction bases not matched to a gene: 12. As DNA, the CDR3 is TGTGCCAGCAGCGCCGGGGACAGGGTGATAAGGACTGAAGCTTTCTTT. Encoded protein: CASSAGDRVIRTEAFF.

This clonotype has more than one count but fewer than ten. The V gene is TRBV6-5, the J gene TRBJ2-1, with D perhaps TRBD1 or TRBD2 (5 bases each). Germline values: CDR1 MNHEY, CDR2 SVGAGI. This CDR3 has 15 amino acids. V lost 2 bases, J lost 7 bases, and 15 bases lay in between. CDR3 region: CASSYEAEWGNEQFF. For the CDR3, the DNA is TGTGCCAGCAGTTACGAAGCGGAGTGGGGGAATGAGCAGTTCTTC.

In the case of this clonotype: This may come from a read error, since a much larger clone is one base off. V usage is TRBV7-6 and J usage is TRBJ2-7; 9 bases are a match to TRBD1. Germline CDR1 SGHVS, CDR2 FNYEAQ. V shed 3 bases, J shed 5 bases, and the junction held 17 bases outside the gene matches. The CDR3 is 18 residues long. The CDR3 coding sequence is TGTGCCAGCAGCTTTTTGTCCCCCCCGGGACAGGGAGTCCACGAGCAGTACTTC. Its translation is CASSFLSPPGQGVHEQYF.

There are many counts of this clonotype. The chain is built from TRBV7-2 and TRBJ1-1, with 11 bases fitting TRBD1. The CDR3 has 16 amino acids. Germline CDR1 and CDR2: SGHTA and FQGNSA. The V segment lost 3 bases and the J segment 5 bases; nucleotides outside the gene matches: 8. CDR3 protein: CASSFGQGARLTEAFF. DNA of the CDR3: TGTGCCAGCAGCTTTGGACAGGGGGCGCGTCTAACTGAAGCTTTCTTT.

In its sample, this clonotype was seen a few times. This chain links TRBV7-6 with TRBJ1-1; 9 nucleotides line up with TRBD1. V shed 4 bases, J shed 6 bases, and the junction held 6 bases outside the gene matches. The CDR3 has 14 amino acids. CDR1 and CDR2 from the germline V gene are SGHVS and FNYEAQ. The CDR3 DNA is TGTGCCAGCAGCTCACAGGGGGCGAGGTCTGAAGCTTTCTTT. Protein product: CASSSQGARSEAFF.

The chain carries TRBV6-2 or TRBV6-3 and TRBJ2-7, with unresolved D. Germline V gene lookup returns CDR1 MNHEY and CDR2 SVGEGT. This CDR3 contains 14 residues. The V gene lost 5 bases and the J gene lost 1 base, with 12 bases spanning the gap. This CDR3 reads CASSPIGLSYEQYF. In DNA, the CDR3 is TGTGCCAGCAGTCCCATCGGGCTTTCCTACGAGCAGTACTTC.

This clonotype was seen ten or more times. The CDR3 reads CASSLDPLLDTEAFF. The CDR3, as DNA: TGTGCCAGCAGCTTAGATCCCCTTCTGGACACTGAAGCTTTCTTT. The V call is TRBV7-2, the J call TRBJ1-1; D ambiguous. Trimming took 1 base from V and 3 from J, leaving 12 bases between them. Germline assignment: CDR1 SGHTA and CDR2 FQGNSA. CDR3 size: 15 residues. Full variable domain (outside the CDR3, taken from reference TRBV7-2 and TRBJ1-1): GAGVSQSPSNKVTEKGKDVELRCDPISGHTALYWYRQSLGQGLEFLIYFQGNSAPDKSGLPSDRFSAERTGGSVSTLTIQRTQQEDSAVYLCASSLDPLLDTEAFFGQGTRLTVV.

This clonotype showed up many times. The chain combines TRBV27 with TRBJ2-5; D is possibly TRBD1 (5 bases). This CDR3 spans 13 amino acids. Germline CDR1 and CDR2: MNHEY and SMNVEV (reference sequence). V lost 6 bases and J 5 bases, leaving 13 bases between the germline ends. The CDR3 region is CASSRQPLETQYF. The DNA for the CDR3 is TGTGCCAGCAGCAGACAGCCTTTGGAGACCCAGTACTTC.

J is TRBJ1-1 and V is TRBV30; D unresolved. With 2 bases removed from V and 4 bases from J, the gap between germline ends came to 14 bases. Germline CDR1 and CDR2: GTSNPN and SVGIG (reference sequence). CDR3 length: 14 residues. This CDR3 is CAWSPRRASTEAFF. The CDR3 DNA reads TGTGCCTGGAGTCCCCGACGAGCCTCCACTGAAGCTTTCTTT.

This clonotype has only a few counts. The chain recombines TRBV7-8 with TRBJ1-1, with D hard to call. The CDR3 length is 13 residues. Trimming pared 1 base from V and 7 bases from J, leaving 10 bases between. CDR1 and CDR2 from the germline V gene are SGHVS and FQNEAQ. CDR3 amino acids: CASSLGGGYEAFF. The CDR3 nucleotides read TGTGCCAGCAGCTTAGGAGGAGGGTATGAAGCTTTCTTT.